This TCR beta chain derives from a study of blood T cell repertoires in COVID-19. Study as a whole: Samples taken during acute and convalescent COVID-19 were collected in the United States, Italy and Spain. T cells, B-cell-depleted T cells, or PBMCs supplied cDNA or gDNA.

In the original workflow: Reference gene primer amplification gave nucleated cell count estimates. Profiled with immunoSEQ multiplex PCR; TCRdb holds only in-frame clones, not every one. The DNA gave D and trimming, while V, J and clone size come from that table. The sample records 90,000 to 130,000 clones, around four fifths being singletons. The CDR3 has 13 residues. Germline CDR1 ENHRY, CDR2 SYGVKD. Between the trimmed V and J ends, which lost 2 bases and 1 base, there was a span of 4 bases. Sequencing input: peripheral blood. The chain links TRBV10-3 to TRBJ2-3; D gene unclear. This TCR was recovered from a woman in her 70s with acute or convalescent COVID-19. The CDR3 loop reads CAISETGTDTQYF. CDR3 bases: TGTGCCATCAGTGAGACAGGCACAGATACGCAGTATTTT.